The 15 T cell receptor beta chains reported below all come from one sample, sequenced in a study of cytomegalovirus exposure and HLA in healthy donors. The primer mix had 60 Vbeta and 13 Jbeta primers. Repertoires were generated with immunoSEQ multiplex PCR, while TCRdb's copy carries only in-frame clones and drops some. The sample has 160,000 or so clones, around 76% seen once; the top ten hold approximately 1%. The material sequenced was PBMCs. The receptors were gathered from a middle-aged woman in good health and CMV-seronegative.

The chain joins TRBV7-8 to TRBJ1-3, with D tentatively TRBD1 (5 bases). Germline-derived CDR1 and CDR2 are SGHVS and FQNEAQ. CDR3 length: 13 amino acids. Trimming cost V 3 bases and J 4 bases, with 7 bases left between them. The CDR3 region is CASSLAGGNTIYF. In DNA, the CDR3 is TGTGCCAGCAGCTTGGCAGGGGGAAACACCATATATTTT.

This clone was detected once. The genes are TRBV7-9 and TRBJ2-1, with 9 bases fitting TRBD2. Trimming cost V 5 bases and J 10 bases; bases outside gene matches: 9. Germline loops: CDR1 SEHNR, CDR2 FQNEAQ (reference sequence). The CDR3 contains 14 residues. The CDR3 here is CASSLLAGAGEQFF. CDR3 nucleotides: TGTGCCAGCAGCCTTTTAGCGGGAGCGGGAGAGCAGTTCTTC.

This chain joins TRBV7-2 and TRBJ1-2; 8 bases map to TRBD1. Germline CDR1 is SGHTA and CDR2 is FQGNSA. The CDR3 has 14 amino acids. After removal of 7 bases from V and 7 bases from J, the junction contained 11 bases not matched to a gene. The CDR3 protein is CASTLIQGAPGYTF. The CDR3 region has the DNA TGTGCCAGCACCCTTATTCAGGGGGCGCCTGGCTACACCTTC. Based on the CDR3 plus reference TRBV7-2 and TRBJ1-2, the full variable domain is GAGVSQSPSNKVTEKGKDVELRCDPISGHTALYWYRQSLGQGLEFLIYFQGNSAPDKSGLPSDRFSAERTGGSVSTLTIQRTQQEDSAVYLCASTLIQGAPGYTFGSGTRLTVV.

V gene TRBV19 combines with J gene TRBJ1-3; D not certain. V was cut by 5 bases and J by 4 bases, with 9 bases left in between. Germline-derived CDR1 and CDR2 are LNHDA and SQIVND (reference sequence). The CDR3 is 13 amino acids. This CDR3 reads CASSPRGGNTIYF. In DNA form, the CDR3 reads TGTGCCAGTAGTCCGCGAGGGGGAAACACCATATATTTT.

This clone was seen a single time. The V call is TRBV9, the J call TRBJ2-1; 7 bases match TRBD2. The CDR3 loop spans 13 amino acids. Germline CDR1 is SGDLS and CDR2 is YYNGEE. Losses at the gene ends were 2 bases for V and 9 bases for J; bases not matched to a gene: 5. CDR3 residues: CASSVIGEGEQFF. In nucleotides, the CDR3 is TGTGCCAGCAGCGTCATAGGGGAGGGTGAGCAGTTCTTC. Full variable domain (outside the CDR3, taken from reference TRBV9 and TRBJ2-1): DSGVTQTPKHLITATGQRVTLRCSPRSGDLSVYWYQQSLDQGLQFLIQYYNGEERAKGNILERFSAQQFPDLHSELNLSSLELGDSALYFCASSVIGEGEQFFGPGTRLTVL.

CDR3 bases: TGCGCCAGCAGCCAGGAACTCCCGGGACTACGCCAGCTCACCTACGAGCAGTACTTC. This codes for CASSQELPGLRQLTYEQYF. The rearrangement links TRBV4-1 to TRBJ2-7; 7 nucleotides agree with TRBD2. J gave up 2 bases and V 3 bases, and 19 bases lay outside the gene matches. Germline CDR1 MGHRA, CDR2 YSYEKL. The CDR3 loop spans 19 amino acids.

The J gene is TRBJ2-7, the V gene TRBV28; 8 nucleotides align to TRBD1. The germline CDR1 and CDR2 sequences are MDHEN and SYDVKM. The CDR3 spans 14 residues. Unmatched junction bases numbered 9, after V lost 6 bases and J lost 5 bases. CDR3 in amino acids: CASSRLDRDDEQYF. For the CDR3, the DNA is TGTGCCAGCAGCCGTCTGGACAGGGATGACGAGCAGTACTTC.

The chain links TRBV6-5 to TRBJ2-5; TRBD2 is a possible D gene (6 bases). Germline V gives CDR1 MNHEY, CDR2 SVGAGI. V gave up 6 bases and J gave up 5 bases, with 16 bases separating them. This CDR3 has 14 residues. The CDR3 DNA reads as TGTGCCAGCAGCTCAGCGTCGGGGGTGGAGACCCAGTACTTC. This gives the protein CASSSASGVETQYF.

The chain couples TRBV5-4 to TRBJ2-7; the D gene is possibly TRBD2 (6 bases). The CDR3 has 17 residues. Trimming shortened V by 4 bases and J by 2 bases, and 22 bases separated the two germline ends. Germline V CDR1 and CDR2: SGHNT, YYREEE (reference sequence). The CDR3 protein is CASSPGDPGRGTYEQYF. Written as DNA, the CDR3 is TGTGCCAGCAGCCCGGGGGACCCCGGACGGGGTACCTACGAGCAGTACTTC.

This chain joins TRBV2 and TRBJ2-7; the D gene is possibly TRBD1 (5 bases). The germline V and J ends were trimmed by 8 bases and 3 bases, with 11 bases remaining between them. Germline CDR1 is SNHLY and CDR2 is FYNNEI. This CDR3 has 12 amino acids. CDR3 sequence reads: CASRPDSYEQYF. The CDR3 DNA sequence: TGTGCCAGCCGACCAGACAGCTACGAGCAGTACTTC.

CDR3 bases: TGTGCCAGCAGCGTCAGCGAGATCGACACTGAAGCTTTCTTT. It codes for CASSVSEIDTEAFF. The V gene is TRBV27, the J gene TRBJ1-1; D call uncertain. This CDR3 spans 14 amino acids. The germline V gene has CDR1 MNHEY and CDR2 SMNVEV (reference sequence). V lost 6 bases and J lost 3, with 14 bases in between.

J is TRBJ2-5 and V is TRBV30; maybe TRBD1 (5 bases). Germline CDR1 reads GTSNPN; CDR2 reads SVGIG (reference sequence). The CDR3 length is 12 residues. Trimming left V 3 bases short and J 3 bases short, with 8 bases between. The CDR3 is CAWSDSEETQYF. CDR3 sequence (DNA): TGTGCCTGGAGCGACAGTGAAGAGACCCAGTACTTC.

This clone was observed a single time. The chain has TRBV6-1 and TRBJ1-5; D gene ambiguous. CDR3 length: 16 residues. From germline, CDR1 is MNHNS and CDR2 SASEGT. Trimming took 2 bases from V and 8 from J, leaving 19 bases between them. The CDR3 bases are TGTGCCAGCAGTGAATCGGGAGCCATTTATTTGAAGCCCCAGCATTTT. It specifies CASSESGAIYLKPQHF.

The chain uses TRBV5-4 and TRBJ2-7, with 8 bases matching TRBD1. V was pared by 4 bases and J by 1 base, with 7 bases of the junction left unmatched. The V gene's germline CDR1 is SGHNT and CDR2 YYREEE (reference sequence). The CDR3 is made up of 15 amino acids. CDR3 nucleotide sequence: TGTGCCAGCAGCCGTGGACAGGGCGCTTCCTACGAGCAGTACTTC. Residues: CASSRGQGASYEQYF.

The chain is built from TRBV19 and TRBJ2-2, with D perhaps matching TRBD2 (5 bases). Trimming shortened V by 2 bases and J by 6 bases, and 10 bases separated the two germline ends. Germline values: CDR1 LNHDA, CDR2 SQIVND (reference sequence). This CDR3 is 14 amino acids long. The CDR3 region has the DNA TGTGCCAGTAGTATAAGGGAGAGGCCCGGGGAGCTGTTTTTT. Its protein is CASSIRERPGELFF. The whole variable domain, filled in from reference TRBV19 and TRBJ2-2, reads DGGITQSPKYLFRKEGQNVTLSCEQNLNHDAMYWYRQDPGQGLRLIYYSQIVNDFQKGDIAEGYSVSREKKESFPLTVTSAQKNPTAFYLCASSIRERPGELFFGEGSRLTVL.